Listed below are T cell receptor beta chains from one sample, sequenced in a study of cytomegalovirus exposure and HLA in healthy donors. Clones were sequenced by immunoSEQ multiplex PCR, and TCRdb holds only the in-frame ones, with some missing. Among roughly 99,000 clones listed, 74% were seen once. Sequencing input: PBMCs. The receptors were gathered from a woman aged 40-49 years in good health and CMV-seropositive. CDR3s include the opening cysteine and the closing phenylalanine or tryptophan. Fields, in order: V gene, J gene, CDR3 protein.

v_call: TRBV6-1
j_call: TRBJ1-2
cdr3_aa: CASSAGQNDGYTF

v_call: TRBV11-2
j_call: TRBJ2-5
cdr3_aa: CASSPMIQVQETQYF

v_call: TRBV2
j_call: TRBJ1-2
cdr3_aa: CASSERGFYGYTF

v_call: TRBV5-8
j_call: TRBJ1-5
cdr3_aa: CASSLVLTGNQPQHF

v_call: TRBV18
j_call: TRBJ1-2
cdr3_aa: CASSPGRDGYTF

v_call: TRBV6-5
j_call: TRBJ2-7
cdr3_aa: CASSPPGQSSYEQYF

v_call: TRBV7-8
j_call: TRBJ1-5
cdr3_aa: CASSPLNQPQHF

v_call: TRBV5-4
j_call: TRBJ2-2
cdr3_aa: CASSEDSTGELFF

v_call: TRBV7-9
j_call: TRBJ2-5
cdr3_aa: CASSQGQFQETQYF

v_call: TRBV13
j_call: TRBJ2-5
cdr3_aa: CASSRGTSGRGVTQYF

v_call: TRBV5-4
j_call: TRBJ2-3
cdr3_aa: CASSLAGLRGGSTDTQYF

v_call: TRBV5-6
j_call: TRBJ1-5
cdr3_aa: CASSLGQGYDQPQHF

v_call: TRBV5-1
j_call: TRBJ2-7
cdr3_aa: CASSRGTASSYEQYF

v_call: TRBV30
j_call: TRBJ1-2
cdr3_aa: CAWSVTGNRYDGYTF

v_call: TRBV15
j_call: TRBJ1-2
cdr3_aa: CATSRRAGGGYGYTF

v_call: TRBV27
j_call: TRBJ1-6
cdr3_aa: CASSLFARGTYSPLHF

v_call: TRBV19
j_call: TRBJ2-1
cdr3_aa: CASSILTSPNEQFF

v_call: TRBV2
j_call: TRBJ1-4
cdr3_aa: CASSEQGGLDRLFF

v_call: TRBV6-5
j_call: TRBJ1-4
cdr3_aa: CASSRTGVNEKLFF

v_call: TRBV6-5
j_call: TRBJ2-3
cdr3_aa: CASSYSTGGPDTQYF

v_call: TRBV19
j_call: TRBJ1-5
cdr3_aa: CASSIGAGGQGNQPQHF

v_call: TRBV5-6
j_call: TRBJ2-5
cdr3_aa: CASSWAGQGQTQYF

v_call: TRBV18
j_call: TRBJ2-3
cdr3_aa: CASSSTSEGGTDTQYF

v_call: TRBV30
j_call: TRBJ1-2
cdr3_aa: CAWSETGNYGYTF

v_call: TRBV6-4
j_call: TRBJ2-2
cdr3_aa: CASSDSASDTGELFF

v_call: TRBV9
j_call: TRBJ2-3
cdr3_aa: CASSVDGASDTQYF

v_call: TRBV23-1
j_call: TRBJ2-3
cdr3_aa: CASSQPGQPSTDTQYF

v_call: TRBV19
j_call: TRBJ1-5
cdr3_aa: CASRNRQGENQPQHF

v_call: TRBV5-4
j_call: TRBJ2-7
cdr3_aa: CASSLDLGVTEQYF

v_call: TRBV5-1
j_call: TRBJ2-1
cdr3_aa: CASSFLIAGGPTEQFF

v_call: TRBV27
j_call: TRBJ1-2
cdr3_aa: CASSPSFNNYDYTF

v_call: TRBV5-5
j_call: TRBJ2-7
cdr3_aa: CASRRDSAYEQYF

v_call: TRBV4-3
j_call: TRBJ2-2
cdr3_aa: CASSQALPRLANTGELFF

v_call: TRBV6-6
j_call: TRBJ1-2
cdr3_aa: CASRAGDYGYTF

v_call: TRBV7-8
j_call: TRBJ2-1
cdr3_aa: CASRTGTGGYNEQFF